This is a list of T cell receptor beta chains from one sample in a study of T cells of healthy individuals. Via MiXCR, TCRdb re-called the 5' RACE reads, giving one row per CDR3 protein. Altogether about 53,000 distinct CDR3 sequences are present, over 12% being singletons, with the ten largest covering around 16%. These receptors all stem from a human donor in good health. The conserved cysteine and the conserved F or W are not part of the CDR3 here. Fields, in order: CDR3 protein, clone size, V gene. For some rows the clone size is stated as once, few or many, or as a class when expanded; others skip it.

CDR3 protein: ASTQGSLNTEAF; clone size: few; V gene: TRBV6-6
CDR3 protein: AISLTGDNEKLF; clone size: few; V gene: TRBV10-3
CDR3 protein: ASSLRGWDSPLH; clone size: NA; V gene: TRBV27
CDR3 protein: ASSQGWGGSIGNEKLF; clone size: medium-sized; V gene: TRBV4-1
CDR3 protein: ASSIVGGPPYNEQF; clone size: few; V gene: TRBV19
CDR3 protein: ASSSFGTGGRGYT; clone size: once; V gene: TRBV9
CDR3 protein: ASSSGQENTEAF; clone size: many; V gene: TRBV11-3
CDR3 protein: SVTGGANYGYT; clone size: medium-sized; V gene: TRBV29-1
CDR3 protein: SAREGLGRQRLF; clone size: many; V gene: TRBV20-1
CDR3 protein: ATSAGGPGKIQGSNQPQH; clone size: few; V gene: TRBV24-1
CDR3 protein: ASSPGTGGGSYEQY; clone size: many; V gene: TRBV4-3
CDR3 protein: ASSLAGLAGGVNEQF; clone size: NA; V gene: TRBV11-1
CDR3 protein: ASSLAGTSSYEQY; clone size: NA; V gene: TRBV5-1
CDR3 protein: ASSLPPVTSTEAF; clone size: NA; V gene: TRBV5-6
CDR3 protein: AISEYREGGYT; clone size: few; V gene: TRBV10-3
CDR3 protein: ASSHYWGGTEAF; clone size: many; V gene: TRBV5-6
CDR3 protein: SATTLETQY; clone size: many; V gene: TRBV20-1